Listed below are T cell receptor beta chains from one sample, sequenced in a study of post-analysis software for immune sequencing data. One entry per CDR3 protein, called by TCRdb with MiXCR from the PCR reads. Of about 200,000 distinct CDR3 sequences in the sample, 29% are singletons; the top ten hold around 3.7%. The material sequenced was blood. These receptors were taken from a girl aged 2-17 years with multiple sclerosis. Both conserved end residues are part of each CDR3. The D gene is left open where the match is weak. The size field is filled for only some rows; it gives once, few, many or a size class.

TRBV5-5	.	TRBJ2-1	many	CASSLDGASYNEQFF	TGTGCCAGCAGCTTGGACGGGGCCTCCTACAATGAGCAGTTCTTC
TRBV29-1	.	TRBJ1-1	many	CSVSFLKTRNTEAFF	TGCAGCGTATCGTTCCTAAAGACCCGGAACACTGAAGCTTTCTTT
TRBV6-2/TRBV6-3	.	TRBJ2-3	few	CAAKTTWRTDTQYF	TGTGCCGCGAAGACGACCTGGCGCACAGATACGCAGTATTTT
TRBV28	.	TRBJ2-5	few	CASSSPTRGRRETQYF	TGTGCCAGCAGTTCTCCGACTAGAGGGCGAAGGGAGACCCAGTACTTC
TRBV6-1	.	TRBJ1-5	.	CASSELGNQPQHF	TGTGCCAGCAGTGAGCTCGGCAATCAGCCCCAGCATTTT
TRBV5-8	.	TRBJ1-2	many	CASSLYNRDNYGYTF	TGTGCCAGCAGCTTGTATAACAGGGACAACTATGGCTACACCTTC
TRBV5-5	.	TRBJ2-5	.	CASSLVIDKEETQYF	TGTGCCAGCAGCTTGGTGATAGACAAAGAAGAGACCCAGTACTTC
TRBV5-1	TRBD2	TRBJ2-5	few	CASSLRGGVQETQYF	TGCGCCAGCAGCTTACGTGGGGGGGTCCAAGAGACCCAGTACTTC
TRBV28	TRBD1	TRBJ2-2	.	CASSLGQGARTGELFF	TGTGCCAGCAGTTTGGGACAGGGGGCGCGCACCGGGGAGCTGTTTTTT
TRBV7-9	.	TRBJ1-1	.	CASSPSWEGGNEAFF	TGTGCCAGCAGCCCTTCCTGGGAGGGGGGGAATGAAGCTTTCTTT
TRBV20-1	.	TRBJ2-7	many	CSAPGRGYEQYF	TGCAGTGCACCGGGACGGGGATACGAGCAGTACTTC
TRBV6-2/TRBV6-3	.	TRBJ1-6	few	CASSRRGESSYNSPLHF	TGTGCCAGCAGCCGTCGGGGGGAGAGCTCCTATAATTCACCCCTCCACTTT
TRBV5-1	TRBD1	TRBJ2-7	few	CASSLGRGKDYEQYF	TGCGCCAGCAGCTTGGGCAGGGGGAAAGACTACGAGCAGTACTTC
TRBV7-3	TRBD2	TRBJ2-7	.	CASSVTSGTYEQYF	TGTGCCAGCAGCGTGACTAGCGGGACGTACGAGCAGTACTTC
TRBV28	.	TRBJ2-7	.	CASSPLSYGGRYEQYF	TGTGCCAGCAGTCCCTTGAGTTATGGGGGTCGCTACGAGCAGTACTTC
TRBV20-1	TRBD2	TRBJ2-1	many	CSAQLSGTSGAFSHEQFF	TGCAGTGCCCAACTTTCCGGGACTAGCGGGGCCTTTTCTCATGAGCAGTTCTTC
TRBV28	TRBD1	TRBJ2-1	.	CASSLWDRGSNEQFF	TGTGCCAGCAGTTTATGGGACAGGGGGTCGAATGAGCAGTTCTTC
TRBV7-2	.	TRBJ2-7	many	CASSLGTKNYEQYF	TGTGCCAGCAGCTTAGGGACTAAGAACTACGAGCAGTACTTC
TRBV27	.	TRBJ2-1	few	CASSPWSGNNEQFF	TGTGCCAGCAGTCCATGGAGCGGTAACAATGAGCAGTTCTTC
TRBV27	.	TRBJ1-5	.	CASRSFPQAQPQHF	TGTGCCAGCAGATCTTTCCCACAGGCTCAGCCCCAGCATTTT
TRBV29-1	.	TRBJ2-1	.	CSAGGDSYNEQFF	TGCAGCGCGGGGGGGGACAGTTACAATGAGCAGTTCTTC
TRBV30	TRBD2	TRBJ2-5	.	CAWRAGGETQYF	TGTGCCTGGAGGGCCGGGGGGGAGACCCAGTACTTC
TRBV12-5	.	TRBJ2-5	.	CASGLSLLGETQYF	TGTGCTAGTGGTCTCTCACTTTTGGGAGAGACCCAGTACTTC
TRBV2	.	TRBJ1-2	many	CASSDPRSNYGYTF	TGTGCCAGCAGTGACCCTCGCAGCAACTATGGCTACACCTTC
TRBV29-1	TRBD2	TRBJ2-1	many	CSATDRGGSRNEQFF	TGCAGCGCAACAGACCGGGGCGGGAGCAGGAATGAGCAGTTCTTC
TRBV7-6	TRBD1	TRBJ2-5	few	CAISLTGAQRETQYF	TGTGCCATCAGCTTAACAGGGGCGCAGAGAGAGACCCAGTACTTC
TRBV6-1	TRBD2	TRBJ2-2	.	CASSRWGPTSGRTGELFF	TGTGCCAGCAGCCGATGGGGCCCGACTAGCGGGAGAACCGGGGAGCTGTTTTTT
TRBV10-3	.	TRBJ2-3	.	CAIKESTDTQYF	TGTGCCATCAAAGAAAGCACAGATACGCAGTATTTT
TRBV2	TRBD2	TRBJ2-5	.	CASSLGTSGNQETQYF	TGTGCCAGCAGCCTCGGGACTAGCGGTAACCAAGAGACCCAGTACTTC
TRBV5-1	.	TRBJ2-2	.	CASRKNPRTPFEGGELFF	TGCGCCAGCAGAAAAAACCCTCGGACCCCCTTTGAGGGCGGGGAGCTGTTTTTT
TRBV10-3	TRBD2	TRBJ2-7	.	CAISDLVSGYYEQYF	TGTGCCATCAGTGATCTAGTTAGCGGGTACTACGAGCAGTACTTC
TRBV30	TRBD1	TRBJ1-1	.	CAWNPGQGMGRAFF	TGTGCCTGGAACCCTGGACAGGGAATGGGTAGGGCTTTCTTT
TRBV20-1	.	TRBJ1-1	few	CSPTDSDRLNTEAFF	TGCAGTCCCACTGATTCAGACAGACTGAACACTGAAGCTTTCTTT
TRBV28	.	TRBJ1-2	many	CASSRTQGNYGYTF	TGTGCCAGCAGCCGTACTCAGGGGAACTATGGCTACACCTTC
TRBV20-1	.	TRBJ1-6	many	CSARETAHYNSPLHF	TGCAGTGCTAGAGAAACAGCTCACTATAATTCACCCCTCCACTTT
TRBV29-1	TRBD2	TRBJ2-1	.	CSVERWTSGSLDEQFF	TGCAGCGTGGAACGTTGGACTAGCGGGAGTCTGGATGAGCAGTTCTTC
TRBV5-1	.	TRBJ2-1	once	CASSLDFGEQFF	TGCGCCAGCAGCTTGGATTTTGGTGAGCAGTTCTTC
TRBV10-2	.	TRBJ1-1	.	CASSGTEGTEAFF	TGCGCCAGCAGTGGGACCGAAGGGACTGAAGCTTTCTTT
TRBV12-3/TRBV12-4	.	TRBJ2-2	few	CASSYEATSGTGELFF	TGTGCCAGCAGCTACGAAGCCACTTCGGGTACCGGGGAGCTGTTTTTT
TRBV5-1	.	TRBJ1-5	.	CASSRDYSNQPQHF	TGCGCCAGCAGCCGGGATTATAGCAATCAGCCCCAGCATTTT
TRBV20-1	.	TRBJ1-2	.	CSATGGLGDGYTF	TGCAGTGCTACCGGGGGGCTAGGGGACGGCTACACCTTC
TRBV7-2	.	TRBJ1-2	many	CASSLVQGASGYTF	TGTGCCAGCAGCTTAGTCCAGGGTGCAAGTGGCTACACCTTC
TRBV20-1	TRBD2	TRBJ2-1	many	CSAYSGSGEQFF	TGCAGTGCATATAGCGGGAGTGGTGAGCAGTTCTTC
TRBV19	.	TRBJ1-2	.	CASSNGAGYTF	TGTGCCAGTAGTAATGGAGCTGGCTACACCTTC
TRBV20-1	TRBD2	TRBJ2-1	few	CSARFASGGANEQFF	TGCAGTGCTAGGTTTGCCAGCGGGGGGGCTAATGAGCAGTTCTTC
TRBV25-1	.	TRBJ1-6	.	CASRQGWDPPLHF	TGTGCCAGCAGACAGGGTTGGGACCCACCCCTCCACTTT